This T cell receptor (beta chain) was identified during a study of Ad26.COV2.S vaccination and SARS-CoV-2 variants. Whole-study context: Intramuscular Ad26.COV2.S at 5x10^10 or 1x10^11 viral particles.

Only in-frame clones appear in the TCRdb table, and some are missing; sequencing was by immunoSEQ multiplex PCR. This sample has 380,000 or so clones, with roughly 85% found just once. Treatment defined: roughly 18 received Ad26.COV2.S at low or high dose, single or two shots; five or six received placebo; per-sample allocation not given. Sample collection was performed on day 63 after the first vaccine or placebo injection. The receptor was derived from a person between 18 and 65 years old who received the Ad26.COV2.S COVID-19 vaccine or a placebo. Material: peripheral blood, obtained in a trial of Ad26.COV2.S vaccine versus placebo.

The chain's CDR3 is CASRLAVSVSAADTQYF. The DNA for the CDR3 is TGTGCCAGCAGACTAGCTGTCAGCGTTTCGGCCGCAGATACGCAGTATTTT. The chain links TRBV11-2 to TRBJ2-3; D perhaps matches TRBD2 (6 bases). Germline V gene lookup returns CDR1 SGHAT and CDR2 FQNNGV. Trimming left V 6 bases short and J 4 bases short, with 23 bases between. CDR3 size: 17 residues.